This section outlines one TCR beta chain sequence together with its context. This clonotype was counted at least ten times. There is no known antigen for this receptor. Base-call qualities are not available, and no considerably larger clone is one nucleotide away. The CDR3, cysteine through phenylalanine, is 12 amino acids long. CDR3 DNA only is kept here, 36 bases in frame from base 1. Ends trimmed: V by 6 bases, J by 2 bases; bases unmatched to a gene: 1. To prepare the library, PCR was applied. Sequencer: Illumina HiSeq 2500. To normalize quantification of the TCRbeta repertoire, the TCR libraries were built with molecular barcoding that relied on unique molecular identifiers. TCRdb's own reprocessing of the public reads used fastp at Q25 and MiXCR and kept productive beta chains. Merged by CDR3 protein, the rows form single entries marked with the most common genes and DNA. Counted in this sample were 240,000 or so distinct CDR3 sequences; about 12% of them appeared once. The ten largest clonotypes hold 2.6% of the sample.

This record belongs to a study of T-cell reconstitution after alpha-beta-depleted transplantation in children (dated by TCRdb to the mid-2010s). For the wider study: Using TCR repertoire profiling, the study followed T-cell immune reconstitution in a quantitative way in children after TCRalphabeta/CD19-depleted allogeneic hematopoietic cell transplantation.

The sequencing here drew on PBMCs from the stem cell graft donor, taken from the stem cell graft. The V and J segments used are TRBV12-3 or TRBV12-4 and TRBJ2-7, with TRBD2 matching 7 junction bases. This sequence originates from a human donor who donated a stem cell graft to a child with acute lymphoblastic leukemia. The sequence in DNA is TGTGCCAGCAGGGGAGGGACCTACGAGCAGTACTTC. Protein translation: CASRGGTYEQYF.